This TCR beta chain is drawn from a study of cytomegalovirus exposure and HLA in healthy donors. Overall study: Approximately 180 million T cells yielded more than 90 million unique TCR beta sequences, as an earlier analysis found.

Use of 60 Vbeta and 13 Jbeta primers characterized the PCR. As handled by the study authors: In a later analysis, the count reached 80 million or so unique TCR beta chains, with around 10 million shared. Data came from immunoSEQ multiplex PCR; TCRdb stores just in-frame clones and leaves some out. V and J calls and clone size follow that table, whereas D and trimming were derived from the DNA. The top ten hold approximately 11% of the sample, which has 55,000 to 65,000 clones, roughly 85% seen once. Sampled while nominally healthy, donors likely had unrecorded immune exposures. Deletions cut 2 bases from V and 9 bases from J, with 16 bases between. The CDR3 has 13 amino acids. Germline V gene lookup returns CDR1 SQVTM and CDR2 ANQGSEA. Broader study findings: A likely sequencing artifact accounted for one observed cluster of highly shared sequence variants.

Of note for this clone: Antigen: not known.

The J gene is TRBJ1-2, the V gene TRBV29-1; D possibly corresponds to TRBD1 (5 bases). The sequenced sample consisted of PBMCs. The origin of this receptor is a female donor in good health and CMV-seronegative. This CDR3 is CSVEIVSGGRYTF. CDR3 bases: TGCAGCGTTGAAATCGTTTCCGGGGGTCGCTACACCTTC.